This T cell receptor beta chain was recovered during a study of T cell responses to AZD1222 COVID-19 vaccine. Background on the study: Whether given at about 4 or about 12 weeks, second doses were pooled.

Clones were sequenced by immunoSEQ multiplex PCR, and TCRdb holds only the in-frame ones, with some missing. Altogether about 100,000 clones are present, about 95% being singletons, with the ten largest covering under 2.5%. The CDR3 is 14 amino acids. V lost 0 bases and J 1 base, leaving 6 bases between the germline ends. The germline V gene has CDR1 SGHTA and CDR2 FQGNSA. This receptor was taken from an adult in good health. The rearrangement joins TRBV7-2 to TRBJ1-2, with D possibly TRBD1 on 5 matching bases. This specimen consisted of peripheral blood, obtained on day 0 of AZD1222 vaccination. The CDR3 loop reads CASSLAQGNYGYTF. The CDR3 nucleotides are TGTGCCAGCAGCTTAGCTCAGGGTAACTATGGCTACACCTTC. The whole variable domain, remainder taken from reference TRBV7-2 and TRBJ1-2, is GAGVSQSPSNKVTEKGKDVELRCDPISGHTALYWYRQSLGQGLEFLIYFQGNSAPDKSGLPSDRFSAERTGGSVSTLTIQRTQQEDSAVYLCASSLAQGNYGYTFGSGTRLTVV.